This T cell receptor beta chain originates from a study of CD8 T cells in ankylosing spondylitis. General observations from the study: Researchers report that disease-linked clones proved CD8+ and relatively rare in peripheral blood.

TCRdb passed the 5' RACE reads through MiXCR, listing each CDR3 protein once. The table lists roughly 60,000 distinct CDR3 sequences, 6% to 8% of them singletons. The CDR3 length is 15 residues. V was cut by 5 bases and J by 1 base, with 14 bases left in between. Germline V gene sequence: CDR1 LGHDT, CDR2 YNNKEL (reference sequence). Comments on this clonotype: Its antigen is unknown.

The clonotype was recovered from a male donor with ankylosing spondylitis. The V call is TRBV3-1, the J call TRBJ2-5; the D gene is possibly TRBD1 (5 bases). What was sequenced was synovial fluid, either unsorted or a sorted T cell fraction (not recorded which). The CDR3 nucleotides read TGTGCCAGCAGCTCAGCTAGGGGCCCCCAAGAGACCCAGTACTTC. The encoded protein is CASSSARGPQETQYF.